A single sample gave rise to the 25 T cell receptor beta chains below, sequenced in a study of siplizumab effects on memory and regulatory T cells. Assay used: immunoSEQ multiplex PCR; TCRdb lists only in-frame clones, some missing. The sample holds about 100,000 clones, just over 90% seen once. Specimen: Tregs sorted from blood. The receptors were sampled from a human donor in good health.

This chain uses TRBV5-1 with TRBJ2-5, with TRBD2 matching 7 bases. The DNA matches TRBJ2-7 better at its end, which makes the J call doubtful. The germline CDR1 and CDR2 sequences are SGHRS and YFSETQ. The CDR3 covers 17 residues. CDR3 nucleotide sequence: TGCGCCAGCAGCTTGGTAACTGGGCGGGGGATCCGGTACGAGCAGTACTTC. Protein sequence: CASSLVTGRGIRYEQYF.

Here the CDR3 reads CASSLAGPAGAGNNEQFF. In nucleotides, the CDR3 is TGTGCCAGCAGCTTAGCTGGCCCGGCCGGCGCCGGGAACAATGAGCAGTTCTTC. This chain links TRBV7-8 with TRBJ2-1; maybe TRBD2 (5 bases). The germline gives CDR1 SGHVS, CDR2 FQNEAQ. The V end lost 0 bases, the J end lost 5 bases, and 20 bases lay between the germline ends. The CDR3 is made up of 18 amino acids.

V usage is TRBV5-1 and J usage is TRBJ2-1; D might be TRBD2 (6 bases). Trimming took off 7 bases at V and 6 bases at J, with 17 bases between the two ends. The CDR3 has 14 residues. CDR1 is SGHRS and CDR2 is YFSETQ in the germline V gene. The CDR3 sequence is CASPPDGRGNEQFF. Written as DNA, the CDR3 is TGCGCCAGCCCCCCTGACGGGAGAGGCAATGAGCAGTTCTTC.

This chain connects TRBV5-6 to TRBJ1-1; no clear D gene. The CDR3 runs to 15 residues. Germline-derived CDR1 and CDR2 are SGHDT and YYEEEE. The ends were cut back, 4 bases at V and 1 base at J, with 14 bases in the middle. CDR3 sequence reads: CASSLGPLGNTEAFF. CDR3 coding DNA: TGTGCCAGCAGCCTAGGGCCCCTAGGGAACACTGAAGCTTTCTTT.

In its sample, this clone was seen once. The CDR3 here is CASSLMGGIIAKNIQYF. CDR3 nucleotide sequence: TGTGCCAGCAGCTTAATGGGCGGGATTATAGCCAAAAACATTCAGTACTTC. The chain couples TRBV7-8 to TRBJ2-4; possible D gene TRBD2, 6 bases. Germline CDR1 is SGHVS and CDR2 is FQNEAQ. The CDR3 length is 17 residues. V shed 2 bases and J shed 0 bases, with 14 bases lying between them.

The chain is built from TRBV5-8 and TRBJ2-3, with TRBD2 as a possible D gene (8 bases). V dropped 2 bases and J dropped 1 base, with 14 bases sitting between them. The CDR3 spans 16 residues. CDR1 and CDR2 (germline): SGHTS, YDEGEE. CDR3 residues: CASSFFSGTGTDTQYF. DNA for the CDR3: TGTGCCAGCAGCTTCTTTAGCGGGACAGGCACAGATACGCAGTATTTT.

The table lists this clone with a count of one. The chain employs TRBV7-8 and TRBJ1-3; possibly TRBD1 for D (6 bases). V was pared by 2 bases and J by 10 bases, with 15 bases between. CDR3 size: 14 residues. Per germline, CDR1 SGHVS and CDR2 FQNEAQ. CDR3 bases: TGTGCCAGCAGCTTACGATCGACAGGAGGTACCATATATTTT. Amino acids: CASSLRSTGGTIYF.

The chain carries TRBV18 and TRBJ2-7; the D gene is possibly TRBD1 (5 bases). CDR1 KGHSH and CDR2 LQKENI come from the germline V gene. With 3 bases removed from V and 0 bases from J, the gap between germline ends came to 21 bases. This CDR3 has 18 residues. As DNA, the CDR3 is TGTGCCAGCTCACCCCAAGGGCCAGGGTTGATGACCTCCTACGAGCAGTACTTC. Protein: CASSPQGPGLMTSYEQYF.

V usage is TRBV11-2 and J usage is TRBJ1-3; 7 bases match TRBD1. The trim removed 1 base at V and 2 bases at J, leaving 2 bases unmatched. The CDR3 is 15 amino acids. Germline V gene lookup returns CDR1 SGHAT and CDR2 FQNNGV. CDR3 bases: TGTGCCAGCAGCTTAGCGGGGACAGCTGGAAACACCATATATTTT. This gives the protein CASSLAGTAGNTIYF.

The chain links TRBV2 to TRBJ2-7, with 7 positions matching TRBD1. The CDR3 is 13 residues long. CDR1 is SNHLY and CDR2 is FYNNEI in the germline V gene. After removal of 6 bases from V and 2 bases from J, the junction contained 4 bases not matched to a gene. CDR3 nucleotides: TGTGCCAGCAGACAGGGGACCGCCTACGAGCAGTACTTC. This encodes CASRQGTAYEQYF.

The rearrangement links TRBV19 to TRBJ2-2; 12 bases are shared with TRBD2. Germline CDR1 reads LNHDA; CDR2 reads SQIVND (reference sequence). The CDR3 runs to 14 residues. Unmatched junction bases numbered 2, after V lost 6 bases and J lost 6 bases. CDR3 amino acids: CASRTSGRSGELFF. DNA of the CDR3: TGTGCCAGTAGGACTAGCGGGAGATCCGGGGAGCTGTTTTTT.

The chain combines TRBV6-1 with TRBJ1-1, with 7 bases that match TRBD1. V dropped 6 bases and J dropped 5; count of bases not matched to a gene: 9. The CDR3 runs to 14 residues. Germline V CDR1 and CDR2: MNHNS, SASEGT. Here the CDR3 DNA reads TGTGCCAGCAGACAGGGGTCGTTAGAGACTGAAGCTTTCTTT. Protein sequence: CASRQGSLETEAFF.

The V gene is TRBV13, the J gene TRBJ2-2; unclear D gene. CDR1 PRHDT and CDR2 FYEKMQ come from the germline V gene (reference sequence). V lost 5 bases to trimming and J lost 9 bases, with 10 bases between them. The CDR3 has 12 residues. Here the CDR3 reads CASSVEARELFF. The CDR3 region has the DNA TGTGCCAGCAGCGTCGAGGCGAGGGAGCTGTTTTTT.

The chain links TRBV2 to TRBJ1-1; TRBD1 is a possible D gene (5 bases). Trimming cost V 5 bases and J 0 bases, with 10 bases left between them. CDR3 length: 14 residues. The germline V gene has CDR1 SNHLY and CDR2 FYNNEI. DNA of the CDR3: TGTGCCAGCAGTTTGACAGCTATGAACACTGAAGCTTTCTTT. The encoded protein is CASSLTAMNTEAFF.

The chain carries TRBV2 and TRBJ2-2, with D tentatively TRBD2 (6 bases). The germline gives CDR1 SNHLY, CDR2 FYNNEI. There are 15 residues in the CDR3. V lost 3 bases and J 4 bases, leaving 12 bases between the germline ends. The CDR3 here is CASSDPSVATGELFF. The DNA for the CDR3 is TGTGCCAGCAGTGACCCTAGCGTGGCCACCGGGGAGCTGTTTTTT.

The chain combines TRBV4-1 with TRBJ2-1; no clear D gene. The V end was cut by 0 bases, the J end by 9 bases, with 9 bases between. There are 13 residues in the CDR3. Germline values: CDR1 MGHRA, CDR2 YSYEKL. The CDR3 DNA follows: TGCGCCAGCAGCCAAGATCCGGTAGGTGAGCAGTTCTTC. Encoded protein: CASSQDPVGEQFF.

The chain carries TRBV7-2 and TRBJ2-7; 11 nucleotides agree with TRBD1. The ends lost 2 bases at V and 3 bases at J; junction bases unmatched: 6. There are 16 residues in the CDR3. The germline V gene encodes CDR1 SGHTA and CDR2 FQGNSA. The chain's CDR3 is CASSLLLGQGDYEQYF. The CDR3 bases are TGTGCCAGCAGCTTATTATTGGGACAGGGGGACTACGAGCAGTACTTC.

The CDR3 protein is CASSPLLNTEAFF. DNA of the CDR3: TGCGCCAGCAGCCCTCTCCTGAACACTGAAGCTTTCTTT. The chain joins TRBV4-1 to TRBJ1-1; D is unresolved. The V end lost 4 bases, the J end lost 0 bases, and 6 bases lay between the germline ends. The CDR3 is made up of 13 amino acids. Germline V gene data show CDR1 as MGHRA and CDR2 as YSYEKL.

V and J are TRBV6-5 and TRBJ2-7; 8 positions agree with TRBD1. Trimming removed 0 bases from V and 2 bases from J; junction bases left unmatched: 3. This CDR3 has 15 amino acids. CDR1 and CDR2 (germline): MNHEY, SVGAGI. The CDR3 nucleotides read TGTGCCAGCAGTTACTCTGGGACAGGCCCCTACGAGCAGTACTTC. It codes for CASSYSGTGPYEQYF.

V and J are TRBV6-1 and TRBJ2-2; D tentatively fits TRBD1 or TRBD2 (5 bases each). The CDR3 spans 15 residues. V was pared by 4 bases and J by 7 bases, with 16 bases between. Looked up from germline, CDR1 is MNHNS and CDR2 is SASEGT. CDR3 in amino acids: CASSVGTQGVGELFF. The CDR3 nucleotides are TGTGCCAGCAGTGTAGGGACGCAGGGTGTCGGGGAGCTGTTTTTT.

The V gene is TRBV5-1, the J gene TRBJ2-5; tentatively, D is TRBD2 (6 bases). The germline V gene has CDR1 SGHRS and CDR2 YFSETQ. The V end was cut by 4 bases, the J end by 5 bases, with 21 bases between. The CDR3 loop spans 16 amino acids. CDR3 nucleotide sequence: TGCGCCAGCAGCCCTCTAAACCGCGGGACCTGGGAGACCCAGTACTTC. Its translation: CASSPLNRGTWETQYF.

The CDR3 DNA reads as TGTGCCAGCTCGCGTATGAGTATCCGGAGAAACACCGGGGAGCTGTTTTTT. It codes for CASSRMSIRRNTGELFF. The chain employs TRBV18 and TRBJ2-2; no definite D call. The CDR3 totals 17 residues. Germline V CDR1 and CDR2: KGHSH, LQKENI. V was shortened by 6 bases and J by 2 bases, with 19 bases between the two germline ends.

The gene calls are TRBV19 and TRBJ2-1; weak D call: TRBD2 (6 bases). The CDR3 is 15 amino acids. Germline CDR1 is LNHDA and CDR2 is SQIVND (reference sequence). V lost 4 bases to trimming and J lost 7 bases, with 17 bases between them. CDR3 nucleotide sequence: TGTGCCAGTAGTACCCATCGCGGGGCCGAGAATGAGCAGTTCTTC. Amino acids: CASSTHRGAENEQFF. Full variable domain (missing parts from reference TRBV19 and TRBJ2-1): DGGITQSPKYLFRKEGQNVTLSCEQNLNHDAMYWYRQDPGQGLRLIYYSQIVNDFQKGDIAEGYSVSREKKESFPLTVTSAQKNPTAFYLCASSTHRGAENEQFFGPGTRLTVL.

The V gene is TRBV29-1, the J gene TRBJ2-4; TRBD1 agrees at 9 bases. V was pared by 3 bases and J by 0 bases, with 3 bases of the junction left unmatched. The CDR3 extends over 15 amino acids. Germline CDR1 and CDR2: SQVTM and ANQGSEA. This CDR3 is CSVEGTGQAKNIQYF. The CDR3 bases are TGCAGCGTTGAGGGGACAGGGCAAGCCAAAAACATTCAGTACTTC.

The rearrangement links TRBV5-1 to TRBJ1-2; 10 nucleotides align to TRBD1. Germline CDR1 and CDR2: SGHRS and YFSETQ. With 4 bases clipped from V and 1 base from J, the junction kept 13 bases outside the gene matches. CDR3 size: 18 residues. The CDR3 is CASSPPGTGAGLNYGYTF. The CDR3 bases are TGCGCCAGCAGCCCTCCCGGGACAGGGGCAGGGCTTAACTATGGCTACACCTTC.